The rows below give T cell receptor beta chains drawn from one sample of a study of blood T cell repertoires in COVID-19. Produced via immunoSEQ multiplex PCR; TCRdb's table is partial and in-frame only. The table lists about 140,000 clones, around three quarters of them singletons, with approximately 3.5% in the top ten. Material for sequencing was peripheral blood. The receptors originated from a man between 60 and 75 years old with acute or convalescent COVID-19. Each CDR3 is given with its conserved first and last residue. D genes are given only for firm matches. Rows give clone size only sometimes, using once, few, many, or a class for an expanded clone.

V	size	D	length	J	CDR3	DNA
TRBV6-5	NA	NA	15	TRBJ1-6	CASRGGAASHSPLHF	TGTGCCAGCAGGGGGGGGGCCGCTTCTCATTCACCCCTCCACTTT
TRBV14	NA	NA	13	TRBJ1-5	CASSQDYHQPQHF	TGTGCCAGCAGCCAAGATTATCATCAGCCCCAGCATTTT
TRBV7-2	NA	TRBD2	16	TRBJ2-1	CASSLALRTSGSVQFF	TGTGCCAGCAGCTTAGCGCTTAGGACTAGCGGGAGTGTGCAGTTCTTC
TRBV5-4	NA	NA	14	TRBJ2-6	CASSWEAGANVLTF	TGTGCCAGCAGCTGGGAGGCTGGGGCCAACGTCCTGACTTTC
TRBV5-1	NA	TRBD1	14	TRBJ1-4	CASTRGQGNEKLFF	TGCGCCAGCACCAGAGGACAGGGAAATGAAAAACTGTTTTTT
TRBV7-6	NA	NA	15	TRBJ2-2	CASSLEGGGSGELFF	TGTGCCAGCAGCCTGGAAGGGGGAGGGTCCGGGGAGCTGTTTTTT
TRBV30	NA	NA	13	TRBJ1-4	CAWSQGTNEKLFF	TGTGCCTGGTCACAGGGAACTAATGAAAAACTGTTTTTT
TRBV7-3	once	NA	15	TRBJ2-5	CASSLIGADQETQYF	TGTGCCAGCAGCTTAATAGGAGCGGACCAAGAGACCCAGTACTTC
TRBV27	few	NA	14	TRBJ2-3	CASSPTRLVDTQYF	TGTGCCAGCAGTCCGACCCGACTGGTAGATACGCAGTATTTT
TRBV6-5	NA	TRBD1	15	TRBJ1-2	CASSFSGTDNYGYTF	TGTGCCAGCAGTTTCTCCGGGACAGACAACTATGGCTACACCTTC
TRBV27	NA	TRBD2	16	TRBJ2-4	CASSRGSGGTKNIQYF	TGTGCCAGCTCCCGCGGCAGCGGGGGAACCAAAAACATTCAGTACTTC